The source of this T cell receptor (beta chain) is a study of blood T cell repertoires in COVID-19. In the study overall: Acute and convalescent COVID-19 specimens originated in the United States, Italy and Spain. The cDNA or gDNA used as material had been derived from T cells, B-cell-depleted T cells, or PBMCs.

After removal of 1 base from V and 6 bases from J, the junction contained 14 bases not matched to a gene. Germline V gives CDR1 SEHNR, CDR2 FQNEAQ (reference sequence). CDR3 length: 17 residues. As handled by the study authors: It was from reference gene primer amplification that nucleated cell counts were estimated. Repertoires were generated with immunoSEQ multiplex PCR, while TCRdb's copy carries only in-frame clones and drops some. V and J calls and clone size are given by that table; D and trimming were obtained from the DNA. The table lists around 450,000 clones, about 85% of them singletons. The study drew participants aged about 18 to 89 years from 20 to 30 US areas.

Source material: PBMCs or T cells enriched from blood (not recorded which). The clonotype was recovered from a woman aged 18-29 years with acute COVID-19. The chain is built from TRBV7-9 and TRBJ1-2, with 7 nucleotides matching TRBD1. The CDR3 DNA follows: TGTGCCAGCAGCTTAGGAGTAACAGGGGAAGGCAGTCATGGCTACACCTTC. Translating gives CASSLGVTGEGSHGYTF.